The entry below describes one T cell receptor beta chain. This clone's antigen is unknown. No base quality values were provided; no much bigger clone lies one nucleotide off. This entry is derived from a study of brain T cells in children with intractable seizures (dated by TCRdb to 2020 to 2022). Concerning the study at large: Resected brain tissue from roughly 53 pediatric epilepsy surgery cases was first screened for immune gene transcripts using a NanoString immunology panel. Among the approximately twelve selected surgery cases, eight also had pre-surgery blood sequenced, leaving four with brain tissue only.

The time point label, as the study defines it: blood from clinic visit 5 months post-surgery; TSC patient then seizure free. The surgery cases with the highest brain T cell transcript signatures were chosen for TCR beta chain sequencing of brain tissue, and also of blood when blood was available. Prior to surgery, the patients had been treated with at least one anti-epileptic drug. TCR-sequenced patients were children with drug-resistant epilepsy due to tuberous sclerosis complex, focal cortical dysplasia, Rasmussen encephalitis or hemimegalencephaly. Bulk genomic DNA was extracted from unsorted brain tissue and whole blood with the Monarch genomic DNA purification kit. Overall study outcomes, separate from this receptor: Viral specificity was inferred only from CDR3 sequence similarity, and patients' HCMV serostatus was unknown. Because sequencing depth was different between pre-surgery and post-surgery blood, clones absent from the pre-surgery sample may reflect undersampling.

The immunoSEQ assay was applied to genomic DNA to generate the TCR beta chain sequences. In the original analysis: CDR3 sequences not starting with the conserved framework cysteine at position 104 were manually removed. To get clonality, the normalized Shannon's Diversity Index was subtracted from one, giving values from 0 (maximal diversity) to 1 (oligoclonal). Differences in the frequency of the same CDR3 between samples, such as brain versus blood, were assessed with chi-squared comparison-of-proportions tests. Public clonotypes were identified through searches of immuneACCESS, and similarity to known antiviral clonotypes was evaluated with the VDJdb browser. TCRdb carries this immuneACCESS record with in-frame sequences only. Its versions omit some clonotypes, under half of them owing to an unresolved V gene in the studies checked, with the rest unexplained. V and J calls and clone size are as listed in that table; D and trimming were resolved from the DNA. The sample table holds about 350,000 clones, of which over 90% were seen once. Around 5% of the sample rests with the top ten.

The origin of this receptor is a boy younger than two with tuberous sclerosis and intractable seizures. The starting material was peripheral blood, obtained less than 6 months after surgery.

The nucleotide sequence is given as TGTGCCAGCAGTGGGGACAGCCCCTACAATGAGCAGTTCTTC. The encoded protein is CASSGDSPYNEQFF. The rearranged segments are TRBV7-9 and TRBJ2-1, and 7 bases in between align with TRBD1. V loses 6 bases at its end and J loses 2 bases; junction bases beyond the gene matches: 4. CDR1 and CDR2 are read off the germline V gene (reference sequence) as SEHNR and FQNEAQ. The CDR3 starts with the cysteine, ends with the phenylalanine, and has 14 residues. Only the CDR3 region is kept as DNA, spanning 42 bases read in frame from base 1.